Listed below are T cell receptor beta chains from one sample, sequenced in a study of CD8+ T cells in alopecia areata. Here immunoSEQ multiplex PCR was the method, and the copy in TCRdb shows in-frame clones only, minus some. The data contain some 170,000 clones, about 61% of them seen just once; the ten biggest clones take up more than 15%. The specimen comprised CD4+ T cells sorted from blood, sampled at approximately week 60, from a patient treated with tofacitinib. These receptors came from a human donor with alopecia areata. Both conserved end residues are part of each CDR3. Each record gives: J gene, clone size, V gene, D gene, CDR3 protein, CDR3 DNA. D genes are given only for firm matches. Expanded clones are given a class, and other clones once, few, many or no size at all.

>TRBJ2-4|few|TRBV18|-
CASSPVGIAKNIQYF
TGTGCCAGCTCACCCGTTGGGATAGCCAAAAACATTCAGTACTTC
>TRBJ2-1|-|TRBV5-6|-
CASGRTGLGYNEQFF
TGTGCCAGCGGCCGTACAGGGTTGGGCTACAATGAGCAGTTCTTC
>TRBJ2-2|-|TRBV6-1|-
CASTGGSTGELFF
TGTGCCAGTACAGGTGGAAGCACCGGGGAGCTGTTTTTT
>TRBJ1-1|-|TRBV29-1|-
CSVRSRNTEAFF
TGCAGCGTCAGGAGCAGGAACACTGAAGCTTTCTTT
>TRBJ2-7|-|TRBV11-3|-
CASSLAQGGGVSYEQYF
TGTGCCAGCAGCCTCGCGCAGGGTGGCGGGGTCTCCTACGAGCAGTACTTC
>TRBJ2-1|-|TRBV29-1|TRBD1
CSVTRDRARNEQFF
TGCAGCGTAACCCGGGACAGGGCAAGGAATGAGCAGTTCTTC
>TRBJ1-2|few|TRBV6-1|-
CASIRGWGHGYTF
TGTGCCAGCATCCGGGGTTGGGGACATGGCTACACCTTC
>TRBJ2-1|-|TRBV30|-
CAWSINNNEQFF
TGTGCCTGGAGTATAAATAACAATGAGCAGTTCTTC
>TRBJ2-7|-|TRBV6-5|-
CASSYHADYEQYF
TGTGCCAGCAGTTACCACGCCGACTACGAGCAGTACTTC
>TRBJ2-7|few|TRBV10-3|-
CATRHPNRADYEQYF
TGTGCCACCAGACACCCTAACAGGGCTGACTACGAGCAGTACTTC
>TRBJ2-3|few|TRBV6-1|-
CASSEGYERGSTDTQYF
TGTGCCAGCAGTGAGGGGTATGAACGGGGCAGCACAGATACGCAGTATTTT
>TRBJ1-6|-|TRBV7-9|-
CASSLGGRRNSPLHF
TGTGCCAGCAGCTTAGGGGGCAGGAGAAATTCACCCCTCCACTTT
>TRBJ1-6|-|TRBV6-5|-
CASRLVRDSPLHF
TGTGCCAGCAGGTTGGTTAGAGATTCACCCCTCCACTTT
>TRBJ1-2|-|TRBV6-6|-
CASSYSTQLQGSGYTF
TGTGCCAGCAGTTACTCCACCCAACTCCAGGGATCCGGCTACACCTTC
>TRBJ1-4|-|TRBV30|-
CAWSVLGEKLFF
TGTGCCTGGAGTGTTTTAGGTGAAAAACTGTTTTTT
>TRBJ2-5|-|TRBV12-5|-
CASGLGQETQYF
TGTGCTAGTGGTTTGGGGCAAGAGACCCAGTACTTC
>TRBJ2-1|-|TRBV7-3|-
CASSLSAHGDEQFF
TGTGCCAGCAGCTTAAGCGCCCATGGCGATGAGCAGTTCTTC
>TRBJ1-1|-|TRBV6-5|-
CASTKPGTSEAFF
TGTGCCAGCACCAAACCAGGGACATCTGAAGCTTTCTTT
>TRBJ1-1|-|TRBV30|-
CAWSAQGTEAFF
TGTGCCTGGAGTGCACAGGGCACTGAAGCTTTCTTT
>TRBJ2-7|-|TRBV29-1|-
CSVAGEPYEQYF
TGCAGCGTTGCCGGGGAACCCTACGAGCAGTACTTC
>TRBJ2-2|-|TRBV5-1|TRBD1
CASSLSGQGGTGELFF
TGCGCCAGCAGCTTGTCCGGACAGGGTGGCACCGGGGAGCTGTTTTTT
>TRBJ2-7|-|TRBV2|TRBD1
CASGTVNSYEQYF
TGTGCCAGCGGGACAGTGAACTCCTACGAGCAGTACTTC
>TRBJ2-3|-|TRBV4-1|-
CASSQESTDTQYF
TGCGCCAGCAGCCAAGAGAGCACAGATACGCAGTATTTT
>TRBJ2-7|-|TRBV6-5|-
CASRHLGFTSYEQYF
TGTGCCAGCAGACACCTGGGATTCACATCCTACGAGCAGTACTTC
>TRBJ2-7|few|TRBV30|TRBD1
CAWSPRGQGVGLSGEQCF
TGTGCCTGGAGTCCCCGGGGACAGGGGGTGGGACTCTCTGGCGAGCAGTGCTTC
>TRBJ1-2|few|TRBV10-3|TRBD1
CAISEGQGNYGYTF
TGTGCCATCAGTGAAGGACAGGGGAACTATGGCTACACCTTC
>TRBJ2-5|many|TRBV7-3|TRBD2
CASSLIGSGVFHF
TGTGCCAGCAGCTTAATCGGTAGCGGGGTATTCCACTTC
>TRBJ1-6|few|TRBV6-5|-
CASSYSSGPRNSPLHF
TGTGCCAGCAGTTACTCGAGTGGGCCACGGAATTCACCCCTCCACTTT
>TRBJ1-5|-|TRBV2|-
CASRRQNQPQHF
TGTGCCAGCAGGAGACAGAATCAGCCCCAGCATTTT
>TRBJ1-4|few|TRBV2|-
CASSVGPTNEKLFF
TGTGCCAGCAGTGTGGGGCCAACTAATGAAAAACTGTTTTTT
>TRBJ2-3|once|TRBV10-3|-
CAISDPSSPTDTQYF
TGTGCCATCAGTGACCCCAGCAGTCCCACAGATACGCAGTATTTT
>TRBJ1-4|-|TRBV7-9|-
CASSRGGVQGFKEKLFF
TGTGCCAGCAGCCGAGGTGGCGTGCAGGGGTTTAAAGAAAAACTGTTTTTT
>TRBJ2-5|-|TRBV7-8|-
CASSPSWTQYF
TGTGCCAGCAGCCCGTCATGGACCCAGTACTTC
>TRBJ1-1|few|TRBV2|-
CASSEEGSTEAFF
TGTGCCAGCAGTGAAGAAGGGTCCACTGAAGCTTTCTTT
>TRBJ1-2|few|TRBV25-1|-
CASSELGGRYGYTF
TGTGCCAGCAGTGAATTGGGTGGCAGATATGGCTACACCTTC
>TRBJ1-6|-|TRBV25-1|TRBD1
CASSGARGRSSPLHF
TGTGCCAGCAGTGGTGCCAGGGGGCGAAGTTCACCCCTCCACTTT
>TRBJ2-5|-|TRBV25-1|TRBD1
CASGRTGGIRETQYF
TGTGCCAGCGGCAGGACAGGGGGGATTCGGGAGACCCAGTACTTC
>TRBJ2-2|-|TRBV6-1|TRBD2
CASISGGGGGELFF
TGTGCCAGCATTAGCGGGGGCGGAGGCGGGGAGCTGTTTTTT
>TRBJ1-2|-|TRBV15|TRBD1
CAVGPGGTVWTNYGYTF
TGTGCCGTCGGACCAGGAGGGACAGTCTGGACTAACTATGGCTACACCTTC
>TRBJ1-3|-|TRBV27|-
CASSLTSGNTIYF
TGTGCCAGCAGTTTGACCTCTGGAAACACCATATATTTT
>TRBJ1-1|-|TRBV6-5|-
CASSSHASYEAFF
TGTGCCAGCTCCAGCCACGCATCCTATGAAGCTTTCTTT
>TRBJ1-2|-|TRBV13|-
CASSLSGGGYGYTF
TGTGCCAGCAGCTTAAGTGGGGGCGGCTATGGCTACACCTTC
>TRBJ2-3|once|TRBV7-9|-
CASSLASGLTDTQYF
TGTGCCAGCAGCTTAGCCTCAGGGCTCACAGATACGCAGTATTTT
>TRBJ2-5|-|TRBV30|-
CAWSQTGQETQYF
TGTGCCTGGAGTCAAACCGGGCAAGAGACCCAGTACTTC
>TRBJ1-4|few|TRBV29-1|-
CSAKTGEKLFF
TGCAGCGCCAAAACCGGGGAAAAACTGTTTTTT
>TRBJ2-7|-|TRBV30|-
CAWSVRWGEQYF
TGTGCCTGGAGTGTAAGGTGGGGAGAGCAGTACTTC
>TRBJ2-6|-|TRBV5-6|TRBD1
CASSFRTGFTGANVLTF
TGTGCCAGCAGCTTCCGGACAGGGTTTACTGGGGCCAACGTCCTGACTTTC
>TRBJ2-7|-|TRBV19|TRBD2
CASSTLDSGEQYF
TGTGCCAGTAGTACACTGGATAGCGGGGAGCAGTACTTC
>TRBJ2-7|-|TRBV7-2|TRBD1
CASSLQQGWYEQYF
TGTGCCAGCAGCCTCCAACAGGGGTGGTACGAGCAGTACTTC
>TRBJ1-6|-|TRBV12-5|-
CASGLVGTAISPLHF
TGTGCTAGTGGTTTGGTCGGGACCGCGATTTCACCCCTCCACTTT
>TRBJ1-6|-|TRBV7-2|TRBD1
CASSFTGEGSPLHF
TGTGCCAGCAGCTTTACAGGGGAGGGTTCACCCCTCCACTTT
>TRBJ2-2|-|TRBV30|-
CAWARLGELFF
TGTGCCTGGGCTCGATTAGGGGAGCTGTTTTTT
>TRBJ1-6|-|TRBV9|-
CASSVVGVTSPLHF
TGTGCCAGCAGCGTAGTTGGAGTCACCTCACCCCTCCACTTT
>TRBJ2-1|-|TRBV30|-
CAWRRWQGINEQFF
TGTGCCTGGAGACGGTGGCAGGGGATCAATGAGCAGTTCTTC
>TRBJ2-5|-|TRBV9|-
CASSGTGRETQYF
TGTGCCAGCAGCGGGACGGGGAGAGAGACCCAGTACTTC
>TRBJ1-2|-|TRBV15|TRBD1
CATSRDLGTGVSNYGYTF
TGTGCCACCAGCAGAGATTTAGGGACAGGGGTATCTAACTATGGCTACACCTTC
>TRBJ1-5|few|TRBV6-1|-
CASSEERGQGIQPQHF
TGTGCCAGCAGTGAAGAAAGGGGCCAGGGAATCCAGCCCCAGCATTTT
>TRBJ1-6|-|TRBV25-1|-
CASSVFMLSPLHF
TGTGCCAGCAGTGTATTTATGCTTTCACCCCTCCACTTT
>TRBJ1-2|-|TRBV30|TRBD1
CAWSNLRQGNYGYAF
TGTGCCTGGAGCAACCTTCGACAGGGAAACTATGGCTACGCCTTC
>TRBJ1-2|-|TRBV29-1|TRBD1
CSVAGTVHQNYGYTF
TGCAGCGTAGCCGGGACAGTCCACCAAAACTATGGCTACACCTTC